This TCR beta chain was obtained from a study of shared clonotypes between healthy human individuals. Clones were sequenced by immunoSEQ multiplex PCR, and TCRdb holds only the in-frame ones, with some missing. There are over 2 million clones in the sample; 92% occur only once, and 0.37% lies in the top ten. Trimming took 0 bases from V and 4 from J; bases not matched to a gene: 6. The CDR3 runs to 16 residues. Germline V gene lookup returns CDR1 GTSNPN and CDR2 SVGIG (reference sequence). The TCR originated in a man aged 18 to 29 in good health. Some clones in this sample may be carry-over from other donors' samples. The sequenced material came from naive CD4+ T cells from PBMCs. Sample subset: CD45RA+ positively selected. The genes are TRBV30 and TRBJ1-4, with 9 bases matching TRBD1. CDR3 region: CAWSVGGTGINEKLFF. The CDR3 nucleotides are TGTGCCTGGAGTGTTGGCGGGACAGGGATTAATGAAAAACTGTTTTTT.